These T cell receptor beta chains were read from a single sample in a study of regulatory T cells in long-lasting Graves disease. TCRdb independently ran MiXCR on the multiplex PCR reads; one entry per CDR3 protein. The sample contains about 540,000 distinct CDR3 sequences, approximately 13% of which appear only once. This same sample was also part of a study on T cells in Graves' hyperthyroidism and ophthalmopathy.

This sample comprised peripheral blood mononuclear cells (PBMCs), obtained at new diagnosis, from a patient treated with antithyroid drugs. Receptors were obtained from a man aged 25 to 45 with Graves disease. The CDR3 runs from the conserved cysteine through the conserved F or W. Fields, in order: V gene, clone size, J gene, CDR3 protein. Clone size, where shown, is once, few, many, or a class for clones that have expanded.

TRBV19,many,TRBJ2-7,CASSTPGRIYEQYF
TRBV4-1,-,TRBJ2-1,CASSHYPGTGANEQFF
TRBV5-1,-,TRBJ2-7,CASRGTGTGDEQYF
TRBV5-1,many,TRBJ1-1,CASSLAGVGTEAFF
TRBV7-6,many,TRBJ2-1,CASSLAGTSGSLKDDEQFF
TRBV20-1,-,TRBJ1-1,CSAKNDRGMGTEAFF
TRBV18,few,TRBJ2-1,CASSPPGGGRREQFF
TRBV6-1,many,TRBJ1-3,CASRKTGPSGNTIYF
TRBV27,-,TRBJ2-7,CASLGLAGSYEQYF
TRBV5-1,-,TRBJ2-7,CASSSRAGGYEQYF
TRBV7-9,many,TRBJ2-7,CASSPGNGPYEQYF
TRBV18,few,TRBJ2-7,CASSHQPYEQYF
TRBV5-1,few,TRBJ2-2,CASSRRGDTGELFF
TRBV5-4,many,TRBJ2-5,CASSLFGGQETQYF
TRBV20-1,few,TRBJ2-3,CSAGGLAGTDTQYF
TRBV29-1,many,TRBJ2-3,CSVITGTGGIDTQYF
TRBV6-2/TRBV6-3,many,TRBJ2-5,CASSWAGGRETQYF
TRBV12-5,many,TRBJ2-3,CASGVWRTSDYTDTQYF
TRBV30,many,TRBJ2-5,CAWRDRVGETQYF
TRBV4-1,few,TRBJ2-3,CASSPPRAGGTDTQYF
TRBV6-1,-,TRBJ2-3,CASGLRGPTDTQYF
TRBV9,few,TRBJ2-1,CASSVGWSGTREQFF
TRBV3-1,many,TRBJ2-5,CASSQGLAGGVQETQYF
TRBV5-1,many,TRBJ1-6,CASSLDGQENSPLHF
TRBV20-1,-,TRBJ2-1,CSASPRTSGRNYSEQFF
TRBV5-6,many,TRBJ2-7,CASSLGRLGEQYF
TRBV2,many,TRBJ2-7,CASSAVRGFYEQYF
TRBV5-1,few,TRBJ1-1,CASSSGTGVFGTEAFF
TRBV20-1,-,TRBJ1-5,CSAAGTLNQPQHF
TRBV6-2/TRBV6-3,many,TRBJ1-2,CASTYLSGDGYTF
TRBV3-1,many,TRBJ1-4,CASSQVEKLFF
TRBV7-9,-,TRBJ2-2,CASRARVLGVLNTGELFF
TRBV7-9,few,TRBJ1-2,CASSLGGEKYGYTF
TRBV20-1,-,TRBJ1-3,CSASGGAGNTIYF
TRBV7-8,many,TRBJ2-1,CASSPLSGIGYNEQFF
TRBV12-3/TRBV12-4,many,TRBJ2-7,CASSFGLDEQYF
TRBV20-1,many,TRBJ2-7,CSAPVPGPQDEQYF